These T cell receptor beta chains were read from a single sample in a study of T cell responses to AZD1222 COVID-19 vaccine. Repertoires were generated with immunoSEQ multiplex PCR, while TCRdb's copy carries only in-frame clones and drops some. The sample has about 150,000 clones, approximately 90% seen once. The source was peripheral blood, collected on day 0 of AZD1222 vaccination. Receptors originate from an adult in good health. Each CDR3 is given with its conserved first and last residue. The order of the fields is J gene, D gene, V gene, clone size, CDR3 DNA, CDR3 protein. A D gene is named only where the DNA matches it firmly. The size entry is marked missing in some rows and otherwise reads once, few, many or a size class.

>TRBJ2-3|TRBD2|TRBV6-2/TRBV6-3|few
TGTGCCAGCAGTTACTCCCCACAAGCGGGGAGCACAGATACGCAGTATTTT
CASSYSPQAGSTDTQYF
>TRBJ2-7|TRBD1|TRBV7-6|NA
TGTGCCAGCAGCTTAGAAGGGGGCGTTGGGGAGCAGTACTTC
CASSLEGGVGEQYF
>TRBJ2-1|TRBD2|TRBV5-5|NA
TGTGCCAGCAGCTGGGCTAGCGGGGGGAGCTCCTACAATGAGCAGTTCTTC
CASSWASGGSSYNEQFF
>TRBJ2-7|NA|TRBV28|NA
TGTGCCAGCAGTTTAGGGCAGGGGTTCTCCTACGAGCAGTACTTC
CASSLGQGFSYEQYF
>TRBJ2-5|TRBD2|TRBV5-4|NA
TGTGCCAGCAGCTTCGGACGGGGAGGGGAGACCCAGTACTTC
CASSFGRGGETQYF
>TRBJ2-5|NA|TRBV7-2|NA
TGTGCCAGCAGCTCCTTTGACGGACAGAGGGAGACCCAGTACTTC
CASSSFDGQRETQYF
>TRBJ1-3|TRBD1|TRBV7-9|NA
TGTGCCAGCAGCCCCATTACGTCAGGGGGCTCTGGAAACACCATATATTTT
CASSPITSGGSGNTIYF
>TRBJ1-6|TRBD1|TRBV5-1|once
TGCGCCAGCAGCTCCGGACAGGGAAATTCACCCCTCCACTTT
CASSSGQGNSPLHF
>TRBJ1-2|NA|TRBV20-1|NA
TGCAGTGCTAGTAAAGGGCCGGATGGCTACACCTTC
CSASKGPDGYTF
>TRBJ2-7|NA|TRBV19|NA
TGTGCCAGTAGTATAGATCGTAAACCTCCCTACGAGCAGTACTTC
CASSIDRKPPYEQYF
>TRBJ1-3|TRBD1|TRBV10-2|NA
TGCGCCAGCGGGCGGACAGGGGGCACTGGAAACACCATATATTTT
CASGRTGGTGNTIYF
>TRBJ1-2|TRBD1|TRBV28|NA
TGTGCCAGCAGTGCAACAGGGGGCTATGGCTACACCTTC
CASSATGGYGYTF
>TRBJ2-7|NA|TRBV5-1|NA
TGCGCCAGCAGCTCTGGGCAACCCTACGAGCAGTACTTC
CASSSGQPYEQYF
>TRBJ2-7|NA|TRBV5-1|few
TGCGCCAGCAGCCCGGGGACATCCCTCGAGCAGTACTTC
CASSPGTSLEQYF
>TRBJ1-4|NA|TRBV4-3|NA
TGCGCCAGCAGCCAAGATGGAAAACTACCCAGTGAAAAACTGTTTTTT
CASSQDGKLPSEKLFF
>TRBJ1-1|TRBD1|TRBV5-1|NA
TGCGCCAGCAGCGGGACAGGGATAGACCTCAACACTGAAGCTTTCTTT
CASSGTGIDLNTEAFF
>TRBJ1-4|NA|TRBV9|NA
TGTGCCAGCAGCGTAGCTTTGGGAGAAACTAATGAAAAACTGTTTTTT
CASSVALGETNEKLFF
>TRBJ1-5|TRBD1|TRBV6-1|NA
TGTGCCAGCAGTGGACGGACAGGGTGGAACAATCAGCCCCAGCATTTT
CASSGRTGWNNQPQHF
>TRBJ1-5|NA|TRBV19|once
TGTGCCAGTAGTATACCCCTGGGACCGAGACGGGGCAATCAGCCCCAGCATTTT
CASSIPLGPRRGNQPQHF
>TRBJ1-2|TRBD1|TRBV5-6|NA
TGTGCCAGCAGCCAAGGACAGGGTACAAACTATGGCTACACCTTC
CASSQGQGTNYGYTF
>TRBJ2-7|TRBD1|TRBV6-6|NA
TGTGCCAGCAGTCTCCCCGGGACAGATACCTACGAGCAGTACTTC
CASSLPGTDTYEQYF
>TRBJ1-6|NA|TRBV9|few
TGTGCCAGCAGCGAGGGGGGGTTCTATAATTCACCCCTCCACTTT
CASSEGGFYNSPLHF
>TRBJ1-1|NA|TRBV6-4|NA
TGTGCCAGCAGAGAACTCAAAGAAACTTTTAACACTGAAGCTTTCTTT
CASRELKETFNTEAFF
>TRBJ1-5|NA|TRBV18|few
TGTGCCAGCTCACCAACTAAAGGGGGAGAACAGCCCCAGCATTTT
CASSPTKGGEQPQHF
>TRBJ1-5|NA|TRBV6-6|NA
TGTGCCAGCAGGGACCGGCTGCATAGCAATCAGCCCCAGCATTTT
CASRDRLHSNQPQHF
>TRBJ2-5|NA|TRBV5-1|NA
TGCGCCAGCAGAGCGGACGGAGGCTCGAAAGAGACCCAGTACTTC
CASRADGGSKETQYF
>TRBJ2-2|TRBD1|TRBV5-8|NA
TGTGCCAGCAGCTCTAGACAGGGTGGCGACACCGGGGAGCTGTTTTTT
CASSSRQGGDTGELFF
>TRBJ2-7|TRBD2|TRBV7-2|NA
TGTGCCAGCAGCCCGGGCCCGGGGGGGGTCTACGAGCAGTACTTC
CASSPGPGGVYEQYF
>TRBJ1-1|TRBD1|TRBV9|NA
TGTGCCAGCAGCGGCGGACAGGGAGAGGCTGAAGCTTTCTTT
CASSGGQGEAEAFF
>TRBJ1-2|NA|TRBV25-1|NA
TGTGCCAGCAGTTCCCACAGGGAGATCTATGGCTACACCTTC
CASSSHREIYGYTF
>TRBJ2-3|NA|TRBV29-1|NA
TGCAGCGTTGGGGGCGGTAGCACAGATACGCAGTATTTT
CSVGGGSTDTQYF
>TRBJ2-3|TRBD2|TRBV6-5|medium-sized
TGTGCCAGCAGCCTATCTAGCGGGGGGGCAGATACGCAGTATTTT
CASSLSSGGADTQYF
>TRBJ2-7|NA|TRBV6-5|NA
TGTGCCAGCAGTTACTCAGCACCACGATCGGGATCCGAGCAGTACTTC
CASSYSAPRSGSEQYF
>TRBJ2-7|TRBD1|TRBV7-9|NA
TGTGCCAGCAGCCCAGCGACAGGGGCGTTAGGCTTC
CASSPATGALGF
>TRBJ1-5|NA|TRBV6-5|NA
TGTGCCAGCAGTAGGGGATGGAGTAGCAATCAGCCCCAGCATTTT
CASSRGWSSNQPQHF
>TRBJ2-7|NA|TRBV20-1|NA
TGCAGTGCTAGTCCAGCCAGGGACGGGAACGAGCAGTACTTC
CSASPARDGNEQYF
>TRBJ1-4|NA|TRBV4-3|NA
TGCGCCAGCAGCCAGGGAACCTTGGGGGGGGTAACTAATGAAAAACTGTTTTTT
CASSQGTLGGVTNEKLFF
>TRBJ2-2|NA|TRBV7-2|once
TGTGCCAGCAGCCTGGGACTTTCAAACACCGGGGAGCTGTTTTTT
CASSLGLSNTGELFF
>TRBJ2-1|TRBD2|TRBV13|few
TGTGCCAGCAGCCCCTGGACTAGCGGGGGCTACAATGAGCAGTTCTTC
CASSPWTSGGYNEQFF
>TRBJ2-5|NA|TRBV4-1|NA
TGCGCCAGCAGCCACACGGACGTAGAGACCCAGTACTTC
CASSHTDVETQYF
>TRBJ1-5|TRBD1|TRBV6-2/TRBV6-3|few
TGTGCCAGCAGTACGTTCGGACAGGTGAGCAATCAGCCCCAGCATTTT
CASSTFGQVSNQPQHF
>TRBJ1-4|NA|TRBV5-1|NA
TGCGCCAGCAGCTTGGAACGGTCAGGGGCAGGTGAAAAACTGTTTTTT
CASSLERSGAGEKLFF